This T cell receptor (beta chain) was found in a study of T cell responses to AZD1222 COVID-19 vaccine (dated by TCRdb to 2020 to 2022). Background for the entire study: Because spike-specific TCR depth and breadth did not differ between the two schedules, AZD1222 recipients who got a second dose at roughly 4 weeks were pooled with those who got a second dose at roughly 12 weeks. TCR sequencing was performed for approximately 240 trial participants, of whom some 200 were given two doses of AZD1222 and around 26 were given two doses of MenACWY control vaccine. Trial participants were enrolled into age subgroups of 18-55, 56-69 and 70-plus years, which contained 148, 28 and 57 TCR-sequenced participants, respectively. What the authors observed across the whole study: After two AZD1222 doses, spike-specific TCR breadth and depth were significantly higher than at day 0 and than in MenACWY recipients. Conclusions about previously exposed vaccinees are limited, since just a handful of AZD1222 recipients were seropositive for SARS-CoV-2 at baseline. The 56-69-year group was small, and its depth increase did not reach significance, likely because of low power. Reportedly, almost half of the unique spike-specific TCRs recognized epitopes lying outside the regions that are mutated in the B.1.351 and B.1.1.7 variants. Participants were mostly white British and included more females than males, and it was suggested by the authors that clonal diversity may have been underestimated. Because no samples from the day 14 peak response were available, repertoires could be characterized only after the peak T cell response. Vaccine-associated CD4 TCRs spanned the whole spike protein, with dominant responses in regions 160-218 and 743-854.

A remark on this clone: The target of this receptor is not known. Nothing much larger sits one base from this clone, and base qualities are not available.

The intended sense of this specimen's time point label: baseline before first vaccination. Samples from vaccinated people were obtained from the UK trials COV001 and COV002, which included a single-blind randomized controlled phase 2/3 trial of AZD1222 (ChAdOx1 nCoV-19) in healthy adults. For TCRbeta chain sequencing, PBMC samples were collected from trial participants at day 0 and at day 28 after the second dose. The CDR3 regions of human TCRbeta chains were analyzed by immunosequencing. The study's processing was this. TCRs in the repertoires were matched against a reference library of SARS-CoV-2-specific TCRs that had been generated with the MIRA antigen-specificity platform. Breadth was defined as the fraction of unique TCRs that were SARS-CoV-2-associated. Depth was defined as the fraction of total T cells that were SARS-CoV-2-associated. Each spike-specific TCR was assigned to its reactive spike region and to a CD4 or CD8 class using the MIRA data. Log10-transformed breadth and depth values were compared by one-way ANOVA with Sidak's multiple comparisons tests. Here the immuneACCESS table is served through TCRdb, limited to in-frame sequences with V and J called. Missing clones are a known gap in these copies; in checked studies unresolved V genes cover under half, and the rest lacks a known reason. V and J calls and clone size are copied from that table; D and trimming were computed from the DNA. A total of around 260,000 clones appear in this sample, approximately 95% of them only once. The ten largest clones capture less than 0.6% of the sample.

CDR1 SNHLY and CDR2 FYNNEI were looked up in the germline V gene. Taken from cysteine to phenylalanine, the CDR3 has 14 residues. Only the CDR3 region is kept as DNA, spanning 42 bases read in frame from base 1. From V the trimming removes 6 bases and from J it removes 7 bases, while the gene matches leave 11 bases of the junction unaccounted for. The sequences come from peripheral blood, collected on day 0 of AZD1222 vaccination. This sequence originates from an adult in good health. The receptor chain draws on TRBV2 and TRBJ2-7; 8 central nucleotides agree with TRBD2. The DNA sequence follows: TGTGCCAGCAGGGCGAACGGGGGGGCAGGTGAGCAGTACTTC. It translates as CASRANGGAGEQYF.